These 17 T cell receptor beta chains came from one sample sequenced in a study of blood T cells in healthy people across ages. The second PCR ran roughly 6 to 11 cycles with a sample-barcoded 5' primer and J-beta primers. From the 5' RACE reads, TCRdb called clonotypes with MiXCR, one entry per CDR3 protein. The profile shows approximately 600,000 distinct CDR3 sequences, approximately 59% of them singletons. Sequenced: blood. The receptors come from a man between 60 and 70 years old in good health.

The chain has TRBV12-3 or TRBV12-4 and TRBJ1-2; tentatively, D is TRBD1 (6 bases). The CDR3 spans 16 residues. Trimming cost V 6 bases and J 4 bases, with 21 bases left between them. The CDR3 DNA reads TGTGCCAGCAGGCCTGGGGTGGGGGCGTCTCGCTATGGCTACACCTTC. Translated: CASRPGVGASRYGYTF.

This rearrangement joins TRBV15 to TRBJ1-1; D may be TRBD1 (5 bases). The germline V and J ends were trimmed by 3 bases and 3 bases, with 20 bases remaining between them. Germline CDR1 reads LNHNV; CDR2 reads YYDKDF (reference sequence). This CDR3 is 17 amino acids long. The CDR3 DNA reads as TGTGCCACCAGCAGGAGATTACGCAGAGGAGGGGACACTGAAGCTTTCTTT. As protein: CATSRRLRRGGDTEAFF.

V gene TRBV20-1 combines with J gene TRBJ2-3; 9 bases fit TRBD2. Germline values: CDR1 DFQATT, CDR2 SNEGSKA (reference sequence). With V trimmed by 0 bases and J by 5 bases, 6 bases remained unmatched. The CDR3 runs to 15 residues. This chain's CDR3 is CSARDGRGGVDTQYF. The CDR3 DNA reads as TGCAGTGCTAGAGATGGGCGGGGGGGCGTAGATACGCAGTATTTT.

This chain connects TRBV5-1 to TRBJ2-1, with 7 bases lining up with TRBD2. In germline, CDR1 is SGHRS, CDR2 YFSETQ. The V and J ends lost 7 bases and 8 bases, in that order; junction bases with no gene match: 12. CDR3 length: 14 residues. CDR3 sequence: CASGYLGGEYEQFF. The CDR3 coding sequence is TGCGCCAGCGGTTACTTGGGGGGGGAGTATGAGCAGTTCTTC. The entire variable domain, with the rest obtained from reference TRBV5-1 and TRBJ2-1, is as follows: KAGVTQTPRYLIKTRGQQVTLSCSPISGHRSVSWYQQTPGQGLQFLFEYFSETQRNKGNFPGRFSGRQFSNSRSEMNVSTLELGDSALYLCASGYLGGEYEQFFGPGTRLTVL.

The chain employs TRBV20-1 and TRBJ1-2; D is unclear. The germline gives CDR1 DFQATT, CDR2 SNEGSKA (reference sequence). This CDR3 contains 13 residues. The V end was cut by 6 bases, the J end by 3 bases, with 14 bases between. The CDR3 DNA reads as TGCAGTGCCGGAGTATCTCGTTACTATGGCTACACCTTC. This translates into CSAGVSRYYGYTF.

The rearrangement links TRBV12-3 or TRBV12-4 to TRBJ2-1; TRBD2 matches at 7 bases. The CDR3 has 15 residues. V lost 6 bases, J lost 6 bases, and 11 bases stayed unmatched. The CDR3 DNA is TGTGCCAGCAGCACCGGGACTATGGGTTTCAATGAGCAGTTCTTC. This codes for CASSTGTMGFNEQFF.

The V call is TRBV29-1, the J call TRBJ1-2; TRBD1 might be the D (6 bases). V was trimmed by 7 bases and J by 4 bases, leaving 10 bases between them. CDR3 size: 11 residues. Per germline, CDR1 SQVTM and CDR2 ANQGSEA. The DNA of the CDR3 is TGCAGCGCACGGGACACCTATGGCTACACCTTC. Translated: CSARDTYGYTF.

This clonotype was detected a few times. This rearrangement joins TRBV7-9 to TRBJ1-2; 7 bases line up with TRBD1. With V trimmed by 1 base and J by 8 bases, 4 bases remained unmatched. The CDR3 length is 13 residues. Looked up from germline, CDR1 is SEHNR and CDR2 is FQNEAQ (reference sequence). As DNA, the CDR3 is TGTGCCAGCAGCTTAGAACAGGGGCTCGGCTACACCTTC. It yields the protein CASSLEQGLGYTF.

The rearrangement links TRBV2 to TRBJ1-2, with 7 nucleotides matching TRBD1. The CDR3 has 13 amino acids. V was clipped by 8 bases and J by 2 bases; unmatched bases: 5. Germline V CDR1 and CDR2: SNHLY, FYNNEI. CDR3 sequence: CASGSTGNYGYTF. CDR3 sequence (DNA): TGTGCCAGCGGTTCGACAGGGAACTATGGCTACACCTTC.

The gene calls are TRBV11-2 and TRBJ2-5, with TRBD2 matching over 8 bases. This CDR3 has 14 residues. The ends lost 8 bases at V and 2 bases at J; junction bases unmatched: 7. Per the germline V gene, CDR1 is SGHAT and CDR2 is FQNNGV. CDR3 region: CASAYVAGQETQYF. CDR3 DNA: TGTGCCAGCGCTTACGTAGCGGGACAAGAGACCCAGTACTTC. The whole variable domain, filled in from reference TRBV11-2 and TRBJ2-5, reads EAGVAQSPRYKIIEKRQSVAFWCNPISGHATLYWYQQILGQGPKLLIQFQNNGVVDDSQLPKDRFSAERLKGVDSTLKIQPAKLEDSAVYLCASAYVAGQETQYFGPGTRLLVL.

The DNA of the CDR3 is TGCGCCAGCAGCTTGCCCAGCTCGACTGAAGCTTTCTTT. Encoded protein: CASSLPSSTEAFF. This chain links TRBV5-1 with TRBJ1-1; D gene unclear. Germline V gene sequence: CDR1 SGHRS, CDR2 YFSETQ. V was cut by 1 base and J by 5 bases, with 9 bases left in between. The CDR3 contains 13 residues.

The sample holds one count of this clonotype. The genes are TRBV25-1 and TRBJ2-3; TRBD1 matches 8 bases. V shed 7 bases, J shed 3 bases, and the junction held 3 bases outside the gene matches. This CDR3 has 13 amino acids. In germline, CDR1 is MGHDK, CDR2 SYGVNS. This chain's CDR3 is CASKTGGTDTQYF. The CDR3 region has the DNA TGTGCCAGCAAAACAGGGGGGACAGATACGCAGTATTTT.

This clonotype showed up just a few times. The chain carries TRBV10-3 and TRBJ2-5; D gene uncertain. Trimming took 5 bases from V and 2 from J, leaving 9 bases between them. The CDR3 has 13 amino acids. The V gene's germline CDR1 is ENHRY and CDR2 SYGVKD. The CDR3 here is CAISHSGQETQYF. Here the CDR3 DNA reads TGTGCCATCAGTCACTCGGGTCAAGAGACCCAGTACTTC.

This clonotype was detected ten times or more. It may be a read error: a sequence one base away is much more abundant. The CDR3 protein is CATSGQGAFSGANVLTF. CDR3 nucleotide sequence: TGTGCCACCAGTGGACAGGGGGCCTTCTCTGGGGCCAACGTCCTGACTTTC. The chain joins TRBV24-1 to TRBJ2-6, with 10 bases fitting TRBD1. The CDR3 runs to 17 residues. Germline CDR1 reads KGHDR; CDR2 reads SFDVKD. The V segment lost 5 bases and the J segment 0 bases; nucleotides outside the gene matches: 3.

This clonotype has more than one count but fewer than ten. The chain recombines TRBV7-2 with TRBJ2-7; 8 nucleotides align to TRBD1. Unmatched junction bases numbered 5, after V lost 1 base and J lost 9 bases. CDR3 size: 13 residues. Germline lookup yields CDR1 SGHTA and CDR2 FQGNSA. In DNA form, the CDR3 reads TGTGCCAGCAGCTTAGGCCTCGACAGGGGGCAGTACTTC. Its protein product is CASSLGLDRGQYF.

DNA for the CDR3: TGCAGTGCAAAAGGGTCGAGCTCCTACAATGAGCAGTTCTTC. It specifies CSAKGSSSYNEQFF. The chain uses TRBV20-1 and TRBJ2-1; D is undetermined. Trimming took 6 bases from V and 0 from J, leaving 12 bases between them. Germline CDR1 DFQATT, CDR2 SNEGSKA (reference sequence). The CDR3 contains 14 residues.

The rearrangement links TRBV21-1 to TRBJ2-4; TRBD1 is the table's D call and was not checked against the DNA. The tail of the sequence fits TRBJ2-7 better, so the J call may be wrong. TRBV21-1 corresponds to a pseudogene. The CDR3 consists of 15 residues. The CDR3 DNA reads TGTGCCAGCAGCCTTGCCGGGACAGGGGTTCACGAGCAGTACTTC. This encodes CASSLAGTGVHEQYF.